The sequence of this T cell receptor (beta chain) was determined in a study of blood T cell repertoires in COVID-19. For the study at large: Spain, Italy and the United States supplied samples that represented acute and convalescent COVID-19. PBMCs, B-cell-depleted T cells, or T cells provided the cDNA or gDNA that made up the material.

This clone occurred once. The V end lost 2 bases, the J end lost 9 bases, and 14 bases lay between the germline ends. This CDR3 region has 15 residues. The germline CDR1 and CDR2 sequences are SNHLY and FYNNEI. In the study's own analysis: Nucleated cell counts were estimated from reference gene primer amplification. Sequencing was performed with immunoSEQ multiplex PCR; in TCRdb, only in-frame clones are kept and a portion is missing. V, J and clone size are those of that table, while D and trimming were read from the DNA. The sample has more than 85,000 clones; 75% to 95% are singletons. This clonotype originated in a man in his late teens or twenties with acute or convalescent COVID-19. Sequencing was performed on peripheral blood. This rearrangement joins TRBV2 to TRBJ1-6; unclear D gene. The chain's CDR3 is CASSELGSKGSPLHF. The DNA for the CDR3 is TGTGCCAGCAGTGAATTGGGCAGCAAAGGTTCACCCCTCCACTTT.